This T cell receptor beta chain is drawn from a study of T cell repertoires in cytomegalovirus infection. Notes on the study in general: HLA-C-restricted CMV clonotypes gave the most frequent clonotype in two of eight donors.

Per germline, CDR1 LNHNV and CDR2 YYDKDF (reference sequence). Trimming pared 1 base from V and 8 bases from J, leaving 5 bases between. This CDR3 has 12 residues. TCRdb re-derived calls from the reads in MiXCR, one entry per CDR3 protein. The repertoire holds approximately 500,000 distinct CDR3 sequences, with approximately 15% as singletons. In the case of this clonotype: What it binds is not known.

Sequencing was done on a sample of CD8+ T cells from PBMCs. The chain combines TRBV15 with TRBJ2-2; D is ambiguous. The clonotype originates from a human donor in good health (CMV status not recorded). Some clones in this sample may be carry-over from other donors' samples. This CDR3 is CATSRAEGELFF. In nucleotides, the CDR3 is TGTGCCACCAGCAGAGCTGAAGGGGAGCTGTTTTTT.